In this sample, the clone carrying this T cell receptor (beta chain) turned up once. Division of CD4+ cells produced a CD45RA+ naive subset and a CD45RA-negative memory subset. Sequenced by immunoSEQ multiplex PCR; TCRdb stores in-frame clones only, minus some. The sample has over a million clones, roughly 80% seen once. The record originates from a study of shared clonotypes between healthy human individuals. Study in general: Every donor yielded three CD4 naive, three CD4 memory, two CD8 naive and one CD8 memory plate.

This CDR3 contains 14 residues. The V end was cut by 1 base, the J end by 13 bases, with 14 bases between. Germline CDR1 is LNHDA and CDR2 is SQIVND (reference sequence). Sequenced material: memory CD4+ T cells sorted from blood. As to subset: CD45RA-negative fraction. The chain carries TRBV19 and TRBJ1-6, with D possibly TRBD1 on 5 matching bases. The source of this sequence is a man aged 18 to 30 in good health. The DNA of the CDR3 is TGTGCCAGTAGTATAGGGGACCGGTTCAGGCCCCTCCACTTT. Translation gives CASSIGDRFRPLHF.